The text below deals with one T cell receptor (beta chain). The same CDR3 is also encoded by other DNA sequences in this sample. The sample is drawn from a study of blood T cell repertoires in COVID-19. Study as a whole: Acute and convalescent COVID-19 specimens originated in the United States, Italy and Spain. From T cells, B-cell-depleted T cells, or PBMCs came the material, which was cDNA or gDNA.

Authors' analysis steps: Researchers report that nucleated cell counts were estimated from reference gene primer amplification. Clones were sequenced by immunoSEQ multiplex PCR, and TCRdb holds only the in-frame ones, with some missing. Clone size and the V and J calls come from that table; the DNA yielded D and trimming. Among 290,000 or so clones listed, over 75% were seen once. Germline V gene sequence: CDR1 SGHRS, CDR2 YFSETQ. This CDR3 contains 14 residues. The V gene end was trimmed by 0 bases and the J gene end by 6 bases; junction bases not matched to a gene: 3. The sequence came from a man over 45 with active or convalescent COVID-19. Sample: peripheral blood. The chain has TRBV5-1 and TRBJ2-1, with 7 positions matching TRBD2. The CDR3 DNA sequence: TGCGCCAGCAGCTTGGGACTAGCTCTCAATGAGCAGTTCTTC. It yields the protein CASSLGLALNEQFF.